The 14 T cell receptor beta chains given below trace back to one sample, sequenced in a study of regulatory T cells in long-lasting Graves disease. The time point is: persistent/refractory GD, antithyroid drugs over 5 years with positive TRAb. Generation of the TCR library employed RNA extracted from PBMCs. Relying on iRepertoire HTBI primers and Arm-PCR of CDR3 regions, the team built TCR beta libraries. TCRdb reanalysed the multiplex PCR reads using MiXCR and keeps one entry per CDR3 protein. The sample has about 460,000 distinct CDR3 sequences; about 20% are singletons. The sequences come from peripheral blood mononuclear cells (PBMCs), collected when the disease was refractory, from a patient treated with antithyroid drugs. These TCRs come from a female donor with Graves disease.

This clonotype was detected many times. V is TRBV12-3 or TRBV12-4 and J is TRBJ2-7, with 10 nucleotides matching TRBD2. Trimming removed 5 bases from V and 0 bases from J; junction bases left unmatched: 7. The CDR3 covers 16 residues. DNA of the CDR3: TGTGCCAGCAGTCCACTAGCGGGACTGAGCTCCTACGAGCAGTACTTC. This gives the protein CASSPLAGLSSYEQYF.

This clonotype has a count of ten or more. The chain's CDR3 is CASYRTSGNEQYF. The CDR3, as DNA: TGTGCCAGCTACCGGACTAGCGGGAACGAGCAGTACTTC. The genes are TRBV28 and TRBJ2-7; TRBD2 aligns across 12 bases. Germline V CDR1 and CDR2: MDHEN, SYDVKM. CDR3 length equals 13 residues. With 8 bases clipped from V and 5 bases from J, the junction kept 4 bases outside the gene matches.

This clonotype was picked up many times. The V and J genes are TRBV2 and TRBJ1-2, with no clear D. Germline CDR1 is SNHLY and CDR2 is FYNNEI. Trimming pared 4 bases from V and 4 bases from J, leaving 10 bases between. The CDR3 sequence is 13 residues long. CDR3 protein: CASSGQLIYGYTF. As DNA, the CDR3 is TGTGCCAGCAGTGGGCAGCTCATCTATGGCTACACCTTC.

This clonotype occurred a few times. V usage is TRBV7-9 and J usage is TRBJ1-1, with 7 nucleotides matching TRBD1. The V segment lost 1 base and the J segment 4 bases; nucleotides outside the gene matches: 6. CDR1 and CDR2 from the germline V gene are SEHNR and FQNEAQ (reference sequence). The CDR3 is made up of 15 amino acids. The CDR3 loop is CASSLVQGISTEAFF. The CDR3 DNA reads TGTGCCAGCAGCTTAGTACAGGGGATAAGCACTGAAGCTTTCTTT.

This clonotype was picked up a small number of times. This rearrangement joins TRBV28 to TRBJ2-7; 11 bases map to TRBD2. Trimming removed 1 base from V and 3 bases from J; junction bases left unmatched: 2. This CDR3 is built from 15 residues. Germline loops: CDR1 MDHEN, CDR2 SYDVKM. The CDR3 bases are TGTGCCAGCAGTTTATCGACTAGCGGGGACTACGAGCAGTACTTC. Translation gives CASSLSTSGDYEQYF.

As for this clonotype: A read error is likely, as this CDR3 ends without the conserved phenylalanine or tryptophan. The chain links TRBV28 to TRBJ1-2; unclear D gene. V lost 2 bases to trimming and J lost 2 bases, with 9 bases between them. Germline V lookup: CDR1 MDHEN, CDR2 SYDVKM. The CDR3 extends over 14 amino acids. The CDR3 nucleotides read TGTGCCAGCAGTTTAAGACGCAGCAACTATGGCTACACCCTC. Protein product: CASSLRRSNYGYTL.

This clonotype was counted at least ten times. The chain has TRBV2 and TRBJ2-7, with TRBD1 matching over 9 bases. This CDR3 spans 13 amino acids. CDR1 and CDR2 (germline): SNHLY, FYNNEI. The V and J ends lost 10 bases and 4 bases, in that order; junction bases with no gene match: 8. The CDR3 nucleotides are TGTGCCAACAGAGGACAGGGGACATACGAGCAGTACTTC. Protein sequence: CANRGQGTYEQYF.

The V and J genes are TRBV6-1 and TRBJ2-7; D is possibly TRBD2 (6 bases). This CDR3 region has 14 residues. The V and J ends lost 8 bases and 3 bases respectively, with 17 bases between them. Germline V gene data show CDR1 as MNHNS and CDR2 as SASEGT. The CDR3 loop reads CASAGGAQSYEQYF. The CDR3 bases are TGTGCCAGCGCCGGGGGAGCCCAAAGCTACGAGCAGTACTTC.

This chain links TRBV30 with TRBJ2-7, with a weak D call TRBD2 (5 bases). Germline CDR1 is GTSNPN and CDR2 is SVGIG (reference sequence). CDR3 size: 12 residues. V was shortened by 0 bases and J by 12 bases, with 15 bases between the two germline ends. The CDR3, as DNA: TGTGCCTGGAGTGTCGGTGGCGAACTAGTGTACTTC. It is translated as CAWSVGGELVYF.

This chain joins TRBV29-1 and TRBJ2-7; 7 nucleotides match TRBD1. Germline CDR1 is SQVTM and CDR2 is ANQGSEA. The CDR3 has 13 amino acids. V lost 7 bases and J lost 4; bases outside the gene matches: 10. The CDR3 region has the DNA TGCAGCGCCAGATCCGGGACAGCGTACGAGCAGTACTTC. Its protein product is CSARSGTAYEQYF.

Many counts were recorded for this clonotype. This chain connects TRBV20-1 to TRBJ1-2; D is ambiguous. The ends were cut back, 3 bases at V and 6 bases at J, with 11 bases in the middle. The CDR3 covers 12 residues. The V gene's germline CDR1 is DFQATT and CDR2 SNEGSKA (reference sequence). CDR3 DNA: TGCAGTGCTAGTCGGCAGCTTAATGGCTACACCTTC. Translation gives CSASRQLNGYTF.

The chain couples TRBV5-4 to TRBJ2-3; perhaps TRBD1 as D (5 bases). The V and J ends lost 0 bases and 2 bases respectively, with 13 bases between them. Germline V lookup: CDR1 SGHNT, CDR2 YYREEE (reference sequence). The CDR3 loop spans 16 amino acids. The CDR3 DNA reads TGTGCCAGCAGCTTGGCAGGGATTACCCTCACAGATACGCAGTATTTT. Translation gives CASSLAGITLTDTQYF.

In this sample, this clonotype turned up many times. V gene TRBV28 combines with J gene TRBJ2-5; D is unclear. Germline V gene data show CDR1 as MDHEN and CDR2 as SYDVKM. CDR3 size: 13 residues. Trimming stripped 1 base from V and 1 base from J, with 4 bases between. For the CDR3, the DNA is TGTGCCAGCAGTTTATACAGCCAAGAGACCCAGTACTTC. It specifies CASSLYSQETQYF.

In regard to this clonotype: A much larger clone differs from this one at a single base, so this may be a read error. In this CDR3 the conserved last residue, phenylalanine or tryptophan, is missing, so a read error is likely. The chain couples TRBV29-1 to TRBJ1-1, with no clear D. The germline V gene encodes CDR1 SQVTM and CDR2 ANQGSEA. V lost 6 bases and J 1 base, leaving 9 bases between the germline ends. This CDR3 comprises 12 residues. The CDR3 region is CSVAQPNTEAFS. The CDR3 coding sequence is TGCAGCGTCGCCCAGCCGAACACTGAAGCTTTCTCT.